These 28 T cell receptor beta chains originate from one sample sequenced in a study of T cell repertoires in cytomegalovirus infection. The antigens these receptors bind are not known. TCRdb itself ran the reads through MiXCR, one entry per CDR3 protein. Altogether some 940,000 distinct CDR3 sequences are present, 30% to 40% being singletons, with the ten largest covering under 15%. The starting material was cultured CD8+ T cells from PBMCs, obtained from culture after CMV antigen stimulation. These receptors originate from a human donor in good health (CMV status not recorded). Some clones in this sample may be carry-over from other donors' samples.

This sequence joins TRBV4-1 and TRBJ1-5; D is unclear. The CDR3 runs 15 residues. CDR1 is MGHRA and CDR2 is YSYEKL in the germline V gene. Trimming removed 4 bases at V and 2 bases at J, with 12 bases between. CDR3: CASSRRPTGNQPQHF. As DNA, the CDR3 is TGCGCCAGCAGCCGAAGGCCAACGGGCAATCAGCCCCAGCATTTT.

CDR3 bases: TGTGCCAGCAGTCCAGGACAGGGTTTACCACCTTTCTCTGGAAACACCATATATTTT. Protein product: CASSPGQGLPPFSGNTIYF. The genes are TRBV6-5 and TRBJ1-3; TRBD1 matches at 8 bases. CDR1 and CDR2 (germline): MNHEY, SVGAGI. The CDR3 totals 19 residues. V was pared by 5 bases and J by 0 bases, with 15 bases of the junction left unmatched.

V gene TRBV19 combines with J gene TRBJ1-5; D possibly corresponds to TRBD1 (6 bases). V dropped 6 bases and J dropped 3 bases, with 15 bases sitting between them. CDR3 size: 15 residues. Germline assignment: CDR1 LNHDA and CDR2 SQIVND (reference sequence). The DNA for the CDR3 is TGTGCCAGTAGGCTCCCAGGGGCAATCAATCAGCCCCAGCATTTT. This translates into CASRLPGAINQPQHF.

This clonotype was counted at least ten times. The CDR3 sequence is CASAWDSGPYSNQPQHF. The DNA of the CDR3 is TGTGCCAGTGCATGGGACAGTGGACCCTATAGCAATCAGCCCCAGCATTTT. J is TRBJ1-5 and V is TRBV6-1; 7 nucleotides match TRBD1. This CDR3 spans 17 amino acids. Per germline, CDR1 MNHNS and CDR2 SASEGT. With 9 bases clipped from V and 0 bases from J, the junction kept 14 bases outside the gene matches.

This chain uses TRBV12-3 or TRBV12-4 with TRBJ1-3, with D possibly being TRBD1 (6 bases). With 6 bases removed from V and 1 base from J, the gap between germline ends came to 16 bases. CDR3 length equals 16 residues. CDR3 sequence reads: CASRQPTGSSGNTIYF. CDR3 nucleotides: TGTGCCAGCAGGCAACCGACAGGATCTTCTGGAAACACCATATATTTT.

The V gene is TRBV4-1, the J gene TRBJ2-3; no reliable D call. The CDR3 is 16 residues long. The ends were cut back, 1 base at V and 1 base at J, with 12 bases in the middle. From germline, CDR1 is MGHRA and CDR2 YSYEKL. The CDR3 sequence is CASSQALAHGTDTQYF. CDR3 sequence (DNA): TGCGCCAGCAGCCAAGCACTTGCGCATGGCACAGATACGCAGTATTTT.

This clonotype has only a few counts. Here the CDR3 reads CASSARGTNTEAFF. CDR3 sequence (DNA): TGTGCCAGCAGCGCGAGGGGGACGAACACTGAAGCTTTCTTT. The chain links TRBV11-3 to TRBJ1-1; D is perhaps TRBD1 (6 bases). Germline values: CDR1 SGHNT, CDR2 YENEEA. The CDR3 has 14 residues. V shed 5 bases and J shed 1 base, with 11 bases lying between them.

CDR3 coding DNA: TGTGCCAGCAGCTCTCAGATAAAGACGAGTAATTCACCCCTCCACTTT. This sequence encodes CASSSQIKTSNSPLHF. The chain uses TRBV7-9 and TRBJ1-6; D unclear. Germline V gene sequence: CDR1 SEHNR, CDR2 FQNEAQ (reference sequence). V was cut by 4 bases and J by 6 bases, with 16 bases left in between. The CDR3 loop spans 16 amino acids.

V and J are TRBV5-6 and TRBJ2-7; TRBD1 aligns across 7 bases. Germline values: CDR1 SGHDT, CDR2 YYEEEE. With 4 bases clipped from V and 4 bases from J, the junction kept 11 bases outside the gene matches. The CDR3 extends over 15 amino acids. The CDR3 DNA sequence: TGTGCCAGCAGCCCCCCGGGCGCAGGGGGTTACGAGCAGTACGTC. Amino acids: CASSPPGAGGYEQYV.

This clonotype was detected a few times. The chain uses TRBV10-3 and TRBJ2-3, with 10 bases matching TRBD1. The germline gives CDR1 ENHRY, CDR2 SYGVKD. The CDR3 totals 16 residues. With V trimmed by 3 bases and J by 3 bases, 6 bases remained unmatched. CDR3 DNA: TGTGCCATCAGTGAACCTGGACAGGGGGTGACAGATACGCAGTATTTT. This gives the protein CAISEPGQGVTDTQYF.

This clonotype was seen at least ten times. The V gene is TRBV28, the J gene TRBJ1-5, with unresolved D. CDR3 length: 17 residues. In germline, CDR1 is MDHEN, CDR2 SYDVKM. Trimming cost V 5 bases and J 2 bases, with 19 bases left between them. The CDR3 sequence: CASSRPPSSLGNQPQHF. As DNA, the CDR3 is TGTGCCAGCAGTCGCCCCCCATCGTCGCTTGGCAATCAGCCCCAGCATTTT.

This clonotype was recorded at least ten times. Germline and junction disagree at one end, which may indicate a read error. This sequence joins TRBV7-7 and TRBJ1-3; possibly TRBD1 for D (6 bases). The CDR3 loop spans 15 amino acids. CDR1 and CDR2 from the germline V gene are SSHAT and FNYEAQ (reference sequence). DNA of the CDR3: TGTGCTAGCAGCTCCGACAGGAGCTCTGGAAACACCATATATTTT. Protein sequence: CASSSDRSSGNTIYF.

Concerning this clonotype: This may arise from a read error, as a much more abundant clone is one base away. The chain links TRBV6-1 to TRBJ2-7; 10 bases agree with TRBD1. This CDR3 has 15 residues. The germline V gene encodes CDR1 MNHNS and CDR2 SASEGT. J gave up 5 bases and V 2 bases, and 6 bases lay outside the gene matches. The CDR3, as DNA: TGTGCCAGCAGTGAAAGGGACAGGGGAAGGAACGAGCAGTACTTC. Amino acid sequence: CASSERDRGRNEQYF.

CDR3 amino acids: CASSELGDSNTEAFF. In DNA form, the CDR3 reads TGCGCCAGCAGTGAGTTAGGGGACTCCAACACTGAAGCTTTCTTT. V usage is TRBV10-1 and J usage is TRBJ1-1; D perhaps matches TRBD1 (5 bases). V gave up 1 base and J gave up 2 bases, with 11 bases separating them. This CDR3 is built from 15 residues. The germline V gene encodes CDR1 WNHNN and CDR2 SYGVQD (reference sequence).

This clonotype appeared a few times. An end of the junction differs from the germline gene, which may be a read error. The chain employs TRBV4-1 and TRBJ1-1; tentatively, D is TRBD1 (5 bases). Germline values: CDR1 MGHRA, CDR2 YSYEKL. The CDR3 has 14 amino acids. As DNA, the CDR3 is TGCGCCAGCAGCCAAGATGGGGCCCTAACTGGAGCTTTCTTT. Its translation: CASSQDGALTGAFF.

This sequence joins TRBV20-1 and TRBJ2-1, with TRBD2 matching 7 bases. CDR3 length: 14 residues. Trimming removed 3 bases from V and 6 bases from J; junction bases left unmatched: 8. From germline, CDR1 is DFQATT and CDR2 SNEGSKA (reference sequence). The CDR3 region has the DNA TGCAGTGCTAGGGGAGGGGCCACGGGCAATGAGCAGTTCTTC. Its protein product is CSARGGATGNEQFF.

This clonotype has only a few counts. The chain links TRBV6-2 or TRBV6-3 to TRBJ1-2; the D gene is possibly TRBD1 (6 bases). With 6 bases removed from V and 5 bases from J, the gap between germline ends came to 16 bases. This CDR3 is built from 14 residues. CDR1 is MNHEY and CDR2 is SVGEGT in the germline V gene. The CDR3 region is CASRTIQGIYGYTF. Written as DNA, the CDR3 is TGTGCCAGCAGAACCATCCAGGGGATTTATGGCTACACCTTC.

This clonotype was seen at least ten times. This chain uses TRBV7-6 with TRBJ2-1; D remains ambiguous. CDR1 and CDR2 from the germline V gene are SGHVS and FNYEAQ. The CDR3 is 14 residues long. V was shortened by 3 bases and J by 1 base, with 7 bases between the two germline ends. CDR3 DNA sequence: TGTGCCAGCAGCTTGAAGGGTTCCTACAATGAGCAGTTCTTC. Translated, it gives CASSLKGSYNEQFF. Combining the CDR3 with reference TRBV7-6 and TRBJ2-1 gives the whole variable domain GAGVSQSPRYKVTKRGQDVALRCDPISGHVSLYWYRQALGQGPEFLTYFNYEAQQDKSGLPNDRFSAERPEGSISTLTIQRTEQRDSAMYRCASSLKGSYNEQFFGPGTRLTVL.

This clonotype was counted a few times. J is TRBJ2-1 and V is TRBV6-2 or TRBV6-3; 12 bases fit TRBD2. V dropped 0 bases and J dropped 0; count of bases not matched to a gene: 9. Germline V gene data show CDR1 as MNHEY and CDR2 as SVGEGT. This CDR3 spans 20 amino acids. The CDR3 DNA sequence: TGTGCCAGCAGTTACTCATTTTCTAGCGGGGGGGTTAGCTCCTACAATGAGCAGTTCTTC. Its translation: CASSYSFSSGGVSSYNEQFF.

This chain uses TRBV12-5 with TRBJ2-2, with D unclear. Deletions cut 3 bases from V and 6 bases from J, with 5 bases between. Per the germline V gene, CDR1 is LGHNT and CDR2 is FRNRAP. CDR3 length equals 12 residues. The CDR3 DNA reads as TGTGCTAGTGGTTTATGGTCCGGGGAGCTGTTTTTT. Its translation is CASGLWSGELFF.

The DNA for the CDR3 is TGTGCCAGCAGCTTGGAAGCGGGGGGACCCAATGAGCAGTTCTTC. The encoded protein is CASSLEAGGPNEQFF. The chain recombines TRBV5-6 with TRBJ2-1; TRBD2 aligns across 9 bases. Germline lookup yields CDR1 SGHDT and CDR2 YYEEEE. After removal of 0 bases from V and 6 bases from J, the junction contained 4 bases not matched to a gene. The CDR3 covers 15 residues.

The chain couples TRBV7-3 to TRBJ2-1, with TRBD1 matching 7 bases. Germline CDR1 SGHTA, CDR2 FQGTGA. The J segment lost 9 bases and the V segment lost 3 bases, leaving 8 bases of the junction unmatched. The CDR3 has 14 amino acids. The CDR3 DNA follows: TGTGCCAGCAGCTTCACAGGGGAAGGTGCTGAGCAGTTCTTC. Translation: CASSFTGEGAEQFF. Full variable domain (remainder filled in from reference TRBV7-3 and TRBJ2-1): GAGVSQTPSNKVTEKGKYVELRCDPISGHTALYWYRQSLGQGPEFLIYFQGTGAADDSGLPNDRFFAVRPEGSVSTLKIQRTERGDSAVYLCASSFTGEGAEQFFGPGTRLTVL.

CDR3 region: CASSPQGDDYGYTF. As DNA, the CDR3 is TGTGCCAGTAGTCCACAGGGGGACGACTATGGCTACACCTTC. The genes are TRBV19 and TRBJ1-2; 8 bases are shared with TRBD1. Trimming took 5 bases from V and 3 from J; bases not matched to a gene: 5. The CDR3 length is 14 residues. Germline V lookup: CDR1 LNHDA, CDR2 SQIVND (reference sequence). Based on the CDR3 plus reference TRBV19 and TRBJ1-2, the full variable domain is DGGITQSPKYLFRKEGQNVTLSCEQNLNHDAMYWYRQDPGQGLRLIYYSQIVNDFQKGDIAEGYSVSREKKESFPLTVTSAQKNPTAFYLCASSPQGDDYGYTFGSGTRLTVV.

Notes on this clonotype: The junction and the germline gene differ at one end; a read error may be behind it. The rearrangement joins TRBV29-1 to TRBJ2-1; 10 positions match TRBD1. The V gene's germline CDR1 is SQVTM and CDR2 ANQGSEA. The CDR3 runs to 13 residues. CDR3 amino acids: CSVTGGSNNEQFF. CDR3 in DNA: TGCAGCGTGACAGGGGGCTCCAACAATGAGCAGTTCTTC.

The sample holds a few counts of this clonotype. CDR3 residues: CASRRGVSKRGNEQFF. The CDR3 DNA sequence: TGTGCCAGCAGAAGAGGGGTCTCAAAACGCGGGAATGAGCAGTTCTTC. The rearrangement links TRBV27 to TRBJ2-1; perhaps D is TRBD1 or TRBD2 (5 bases each). The CDR3 loop spans 16 amino acids. Germline V gives CDR1 MNHEY, CDR2 SMNVEV (reference sequence). Deletions cut 6 bases from V and 7 bases from J, with 22 bases between.

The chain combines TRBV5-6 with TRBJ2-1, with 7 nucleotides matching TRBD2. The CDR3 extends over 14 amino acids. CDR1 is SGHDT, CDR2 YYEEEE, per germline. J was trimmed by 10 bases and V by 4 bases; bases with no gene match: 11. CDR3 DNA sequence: TGTGCCAGCAGCCCAGGTTGGGGTAGCGGGGAGCAGTTCTTC. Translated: CASSPGWGSGEQFF.

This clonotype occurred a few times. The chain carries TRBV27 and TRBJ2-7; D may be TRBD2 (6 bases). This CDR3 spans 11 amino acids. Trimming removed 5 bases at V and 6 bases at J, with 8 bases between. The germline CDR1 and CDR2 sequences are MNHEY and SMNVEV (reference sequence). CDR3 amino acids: CASSGAGEQYF. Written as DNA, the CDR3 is TGTGCCAGCAGTGGAGCGGGCGAGCAGTACTTC.

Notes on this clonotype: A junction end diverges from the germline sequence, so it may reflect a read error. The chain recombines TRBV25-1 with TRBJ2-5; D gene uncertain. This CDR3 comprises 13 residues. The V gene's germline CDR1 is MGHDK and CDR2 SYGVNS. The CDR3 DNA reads TGTGCCAGCAGGGAATCAGGACCTGGGACCCAGTACTTC. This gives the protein CASRESGPGTQYF.